This T cell receptor (beta chain) appears in the sequencing data of a study of T cell responses to AZD1222 COVID-19 vaccine. Findings of the study overall: Donors in the cohort were predominantly white British and more often female, and clonal diversity was possibly underestimated.

Worth noting for this clone: What it recognizes is unknown.

Generated by immunoSEQ multiplex PCR, the TCRdb table keeps only in-frame clones and is missing some. The profile shows 100,000 to 150,000 clones, around 84% of them singletons. This TCR was recovered from an adult in good health. Material: peripheral blood, obtained on day 0 of AZD1222 vaccination.

CDR3 DNA: TGCGCCAGCAGCCAAGATGGGGTATCCGCTGAAGCTTTCTTT. It yields the protein CASSQDGVSAEAFF. The V and J genes are TRBV4-3 and TRBJ1-1; D not resolved. CDR1 is LGHNA and CDR2 is YSLEER in the germline V gene. The CDR3 is 14 amino acids. The V end lost 0 bases, the J end lost 6 bases, and 11 bases lay between the germline ends.